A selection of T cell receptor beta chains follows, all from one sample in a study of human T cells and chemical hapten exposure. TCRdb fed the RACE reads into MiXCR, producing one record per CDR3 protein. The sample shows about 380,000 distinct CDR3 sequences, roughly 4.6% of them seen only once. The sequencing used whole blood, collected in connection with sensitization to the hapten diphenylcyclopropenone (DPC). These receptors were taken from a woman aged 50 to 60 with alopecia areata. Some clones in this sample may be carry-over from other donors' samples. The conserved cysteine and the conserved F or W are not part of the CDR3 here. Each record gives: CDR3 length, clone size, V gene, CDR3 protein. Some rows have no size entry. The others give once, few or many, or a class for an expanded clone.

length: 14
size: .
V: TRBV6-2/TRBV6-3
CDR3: ASSYPRQGANQPQH

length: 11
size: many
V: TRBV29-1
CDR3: SVMALAKNIQY

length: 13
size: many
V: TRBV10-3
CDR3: AISESKGADTEAF

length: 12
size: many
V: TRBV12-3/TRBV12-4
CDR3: ASSPSGRGDEQF

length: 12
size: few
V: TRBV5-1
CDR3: ASSPTGNTYEQY

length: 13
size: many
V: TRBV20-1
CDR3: SARAGTSAYNEQF

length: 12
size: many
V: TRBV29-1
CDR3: SVGEGGPPDTQY

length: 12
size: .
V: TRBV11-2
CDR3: ASSLPRETGELF

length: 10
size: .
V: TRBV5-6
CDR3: ASSGGQVEAF

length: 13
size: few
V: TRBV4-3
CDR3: ASSRNRVLADTQY

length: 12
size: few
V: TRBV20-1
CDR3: SARGPGRMDEQF

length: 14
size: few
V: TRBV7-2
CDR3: ASSFEGTSGTDTQY

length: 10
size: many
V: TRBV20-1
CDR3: SATRDSYEQY

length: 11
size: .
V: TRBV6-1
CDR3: ASSEALRGRQY

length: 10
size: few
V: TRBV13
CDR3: ASSSGRSPLH

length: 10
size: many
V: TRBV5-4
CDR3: ASSFGHNEQF

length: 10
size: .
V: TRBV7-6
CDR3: ASRSGTGEAF

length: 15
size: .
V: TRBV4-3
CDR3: ASSYNAAGDPPDTQY

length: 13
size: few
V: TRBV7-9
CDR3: ASSSRDRRNTEAF

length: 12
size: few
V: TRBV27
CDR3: ASNKGIGTDTQY

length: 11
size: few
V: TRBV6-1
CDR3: ASSEKGDTEAF

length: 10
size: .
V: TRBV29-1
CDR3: SVAQGNAEAF